These T cell receptor beta chains were read from a single sample in a study of T cells after yellow fever vaccination. In TCRdb, the 5' RACE reads were re-called with MiXCR into one record per CDR3 protein. The table records about 22,000 distinct CDR3 sequences, less than 5.5% of them present only once. Sequencing was performed on PBMCs, either bulk or a sorted T-cell subset (CD4+, CD8+, memory, or dextramer-sorted; not recorded which), taken 45 days after the first yellow fever vaccination. These receptors were obtained from a man aged 18-30 years who received the YFV17D yellow fever vaccine. Each CDR3 is given with its conserved first and last residue. The D gene is left open where the match is weak. Expanded clones get a size class; other rows say once, few or many, or leave the size out.

D gene: -
J gene: TRBJ1-6
V gene: TRBV20-1
clone size: many
CDR3 protein: CSAGGSYNSPLHF
CDR3 DNA: TGCAGTGCTGGGGGGTCCTATAATTCACCCCTCCACTTT

D gene: -
J gene: TRBJ2-2
V gene: TRBV2
clone size: many
CDR3 protein: CASSGTGNTGELFF
CDR3 DNA: TGTGCCAGCAGTGGGACTGGAAACACCGGGGAGCTGTTTTTT

D gene: TRBD1
J gene: TRBJ1-5
V gene: TRBV20-1
clone size: many
CDR3 protein: CSARALEGANQPQHF
CDR3 DNA: TGCAGTGCTAGAGCTCTAGAGGGGGCCAATCAGCCCCAGCATTTT

D gene: -
J gene: TRBJ1-3
V gene: TRBV6-4
clone size: many
CDR3 protein: CASSDFYSGNTIYF
CDR3 DNA: TGTGCCAGCAGCGACTTTTACTCTGGAAACACCATATATTTT

D gene: -
J gene: TRBJ2-5
V gene: TRBV7-2
clone size: many
CDR3 protein: CASSRDRQETQYF
CDR3 DNA: TGTGCCAGCAGCCGGGACCGCCAAGAGACCCAGTACTTC

D gene: TRBD1
J gene: TRBJ2-1
V gene: TRBV5-1
clone size: medium-sized
CDR3 protein: CASSFSGTGNNEQFF
CDR3 DNA: TGCGCCAGCAGCTTTTCCGGGACAGGGAACAATGAGCAGTTCTTC

D gene: -
J gene: TRBJ1-2
V gene: TRBV2
clone size: many
CDR3 protein: CATTRDVDYGYTF
CDR3 DNA: TGTGCCACCACCAGGGATGTGGACTATGGCTACACCTTC

D gene: TRBD1
J gene: TRBJ1-2
V gene: TRBV7-9
clone size: many
CDR3 protein: CASSFGRGGAYGYTF
CDR3 DNA: TGTGCCAGCAGCTTTGGGAGAGGGGGCGCTTATGGCTACACCTTC

D gene: TRBD1
J gene: TRBJ1-1
V gene: TRBV7-3
clone size: few
CDR3 protein: CASSPAGQGSSGAFF
CDR3 DNA: TGTGCCAGCAGCCCGGCCGGACAGGGAAGTTCAGGAGCTTTCTTT

D gene: -
J gene: TRBJ2-5
V gene: TRBV10-3
clone size: many
CDR3 protein: CAISSTEVGTQYF
CDR3 DNA: TGTGCCATCAGTTCGACGGAGGTGGGGACCCAGTACTTC

D gene: -
J gene: TRBJ2-2
V gene: TRBV5-5
clone size: many
CDR3 protein: CASTRDTGELFF
CDR3 DNA: TGTGCCAGCACCCGGGACACCGGGGAGCTGTTTTTT

D gene: -
J gene: TRBJ1-3
V gene: TRBV28
clone size: medium-sized
CDR3 protein: CASSPRFYQGAGNTIYF
CDR3 DNA: TGTGCCAGCAGTCCCCGCTTCTATCAAGGGGCTGGAAACACCATATATTTT

D gene: -
J gene: TRBJ2-1
V gene: TRBV29-1
clone size: many
CDR3 protein: CSVVIGGRGLF
CDR3 DNA: TGCAGCGTTGTGATTGGGGGACGGGGGCTCTTC

D gene: TRBD1
J gene: TRBJ2-3
V gene: TRBV5-6
clone size: -
CDR3 protein: CAMGQGQLDTQYF
CDR3 DNA: TGTGCCATGGGCCAGGGACAGCTAGATACGCAGTATTTT

D gene: TRBD1
J gene: TRBJ2-1
V gene: TRBV4-3
clone size: many
CDR3 protein: CASGPLGQGGNEQFF
CDR3 DNA: TGCGCCAGCGGGCCGTTGGGACAGGGAGGCAATGAGCAGTTCTTC

D gene: -
J gene: TRBJ2-2
V gene: TRBV5-1
clone size: large
CDR3 protein: CASSPGMNTGELFF
CDR3 DNA: TGCGCCAGCAGCCCAGGAATGAACACCGGGGAGCTGTTTTTT

D gene: -
J gene: TRBJ2-3
V gene: TRBV5-1
clone size: many
CDR3 protein: CASSGPLVEGTDTQYF
CDR3 DNA: TGCGCCAGCAGCGGCCCACTGGTGGAGGGCACAGATACGCAGTATTTT

D gene: TRBD2
J gene: TRBJ2-1
V gene: TRBV24-1
clone size: many
CDR3 protein: CATSEAGTTISEQFF
CDR3 DNA: TGTGCCACCAGTGAAGCCGGGACTACCATCAGTGAGCAGTTCTTC

D gene: -
J gene: TRBJ2-1
V gene: TRBV2
clone size: many
CDR3 protein: CATGPPSSYNEQFF
CDR3 DNA: TGTGCCACCGGACCACCGAGCTCCTACAATGAGCAGTTCTTC

D gene: -
J gene: TRBJ2-3
V gene: TRBV5-6
clone size: many
CDR3 protein: CASSRGLSTDTQYF
CDR3 DNA: TGTGCCAGCAGCCGGGGACTGAGCACAGATACGCAGTATTTT

D gene: -
J gene: TRBJ1-1
V gene: TRBV6-2/TRBV6-3
clone size: many
CDR3 protein: CASSYDRNIMNTEAFF
CDR3 DNA: TGTGCCAGCAGTTACGACAGGAATATTATGAACACTGAAGCTTTCTTT

D gene: -
J gene: TRBJ1-6
V gene: TRBV27
clone size: many
CDR3 protein: CASSLNRSSYNSPLHF
CDR3 DNA: TGTGCCAGCAGTCTAAACAGGAGCTCCTATAATTCACCCCTCCACTTT

D gene: -
J gene: TRBJ2-6
V gene: TRBV18
clone size: many
CDR3 protein: CASSRDLGSGANVLTF
CDR3 DNA: TGTGCCAGCTCACGGGATCTAGGGTCTGGGGCCAACGTCCTGACTTTC

D gene: TRBD1
J gene: TRBJ2-2
V gene: TRBV11-2
clone size: many
CDR3 protein: CASRPDRGAGELFF
CDR3 DNA: TGTGCCAGCAGGCCCGACAGGGGCGCCGGGGAGCTGTTTTTT

D gene: -
J gene: TRBJ2-1
V gene: TRBV5-1
clone size: many
CDR3 protein: CASSFGTLEQFF
CDR3 DNA: TGCGCCAGCAGCTTCGGGACTCTTGAGCAGTTCTTC

D gene: -
J gene: TRBJ2-2
V gene: TRBV12-3/TRBV12-4
clone size: many
CDR3 protein: CASSFNRDPNTGELFF
CDR3 DNA: TGTGCCAGCAGTTTTAACCGGGATCCTAACACCGGGGAGCTGTTTTTT

D gene: TRBD2
J gene: TRBJ2-3
V gene: TRBV5-5
clone size: many
CDR3 protein: CASSPAGGRTDTQYF
CDR3 DNA: TGTGCCAGCAGCCCAGCGGGGGGGCGCACAGATACGCAGTATTTT

D gene: -
J gene: TRBJ1-2
V gene: TRBV9
clone size: many
CDR3 protein: CASKRDNYGYTF
CDR3 DNA: TGTGCCAGCAAAAGGGATAACTATGGCTACACCTTC

D gene: -
J gene: TRBJ2-3
V gene: TRBV6-4
clone size: many
CDR3 protein: CASTPPGVRGSVNRRRTDTQYF
CDR3 DNA: TGTGCCAGCACCCCCCCGGGAGTCCGTGGGAGCGTTAATAGAAGACGCACAGATACGCAGTATTTT

D gene: -
J gene: TRBJ2-2
V gene: TRBV18
clone size: many
CDR3 protein: CASLEQTVNTGELFF
CDR3 DNA: TGTGCCAGCCTTGAACAGACCGTCAACACCGGGGAGCTGTTTTTT

D gene: -
J gene: TRBJ1-2
V gene: TRBV14
clone size: many
CDR3 protein: CASSRVGATANYGYTF
CDR3 DNA: TGTGCCAGCAGCCGAGTCGGGGCCACAGCTAACTATGGCTACACCTTC

D gene: TRBD1
J gene: TRBJ2-2
V gene: TRBV10-3
clone size: many
CDR3 protein: CAISESQQGTGELFF
CDR3 DNA: TGTGCCATCAGTGAGTCCCAACAGGGGACCGGGGAGCTGTTTTTT

D gene: TRBD2
J gene: TRBJ2-1
V gene: TRBV12-3/TRBV12-4
clone size: many
CDR3 protein: CASSAGLAGPWQFF
CDR3 DNA: TGTGCCAGCAGCGCGGGACTAGCGGGGCCCTGGCAGTTCTTC

D gene: TRBD1
J gene: TRBJ2-5
V gene: TRBV25-1
clone size: few
CDR3 protein: CASRGQGIPQETQYF
CDR3 DNA: TGTGCCAGCAGGGGACAGGGAATACCGCAGGAGACCCAGTACTTC

D gene: -
J gene: TRBJ1-2
V gene: TRBV7-2
clone size: few
CDR3 protein: CASSLSAGRVGYGYTF
CDR3 DNA: TGTGCCAGCAGCTTATCGGCAGGCCGGGTGGGCTATGGCTACACCTTC

D gene: TRBD1
J gene: TRBJ1-5
V gene: TRBV20-1
clone size: many
CDR3 protein: CSANTGVGQPQHF
CDR3 DNA: TGCAGTGCTAATACAGGGGTGGGTCAGCCCCAGCATTTT

D gene: TRBD1
J gene: TRBJ2-3
V gene: TRBV20-1
clone size: many
CDR3 protein: CSAAGLGTGGRRDTQYF
CDR3 DNA: TGCAGTGCTGCAGGTCTCGGGACAGGGGGCCGGAGAGATACGCAGTATTTT

D gene: -
J gene: TRBJ1-5
V gene: TRBV7-2
clone size: many
CDR3 protein: CASSPTGFEQPQHF
CDR3 DNA: TGTGCCAGCAGCCCCACAGGGTTTGAACAGCCCCAGCATTTT

D gene: -
J gene: TRBJ1-4
V gene: TRBV12-3/TRBV12-4
clone size: many
CDR3 protein: CASSFTNLAGNGEKLFF
CDR3 DNA: TGTGCCAGCAGTTTTACCAACCTTGCAGGGAACGGTGAAAAACTGTTTTTT

D gene: TRBD2
J gene: TRBJ2-2
V gene: TRBV4-2
clone size: many
CDR3 protein: CASSHGTGLEANTGELFF
CDR3 DNA: TGTGCCAGCAGCCACGGGACTGGACTAGAAGCGAACACCGGGGAGCTGTTTTTT

D gene: TRBD2
J gene: TRBJ2-5
V gene: TRBV12-3/TRBV12-4
clone size: many
CDR3 protein: CASSSERLAGEETQYF
CDR3 DNA: TGTGCCAGCAGTTCGGAAAGACTAGCGGGGGAAGAGACCCAGTACTTC

D gene: TRBD2
J gene: TRBJ2-5
V gene: TRBV4-3
clone size: many
CDR3 protein: CASSLSGGRGLSETQYF
CDR3 DNA: TGCGCCAGCAGCCTTAGCGGGGGGCGAGGATTAAGCGAGACCCAGTACTTC